What follows are 19 T cell receptor beta chains derived from one specimen sequenced in a study of blood T cell repertoires in COVID-19. TCRdb's copy holds only in-frame clones and misses some; the assay was immunoSEQ multiplex PCR. This sample has about 32,000 clones, with about 92% found just once. Sequencing input: peripheral blood. The receptors stem from a male donor with active COVID-19.

Only one count was recorded for this clone. The chain combines TRBV7-3 with TRBJ1-1; 9 nucleotides match TRBD1. V lost 5 bases and J lost 4; bases outside the gene matches: 5. The length of the CDR3 is 14 residues. The germline gives CDR1 SGHTA, CDR2 FQGTGA. CDR3 DNA sequence: TGTGCCAGCAGCGCTGACAGGGGGGCCACTGAAGCTTTCTTT. It codes for CASSADRGATEAFF.

The chain joins TRBV6-5 to TRBJ2-7, with 10 bases that match TRBD1. V gave up 5 bases and J gave up 13 bases; unmatched junction bases: 14. There are 14 residues in the CDR3. Germline CDR1 MNHEY, CDR2 SVGAGI. This chain's CDR3 is CASSKNGQGDSIYF. The CDR3 DNA reads as TGTGCCAGCAGTAAAAATGGACAGGGGGACTCCATTTACTTC.

This clone showed up just once. V and J are TRBV25-1 and TRBJ1-2; no clear D gene. This CDR3 spans 12 amino acids. Trimming cost V 2 bases and J 8 bases, with 9 bases left between them. Germline lookup yields CDR1 MGHDK and CDR2 SYGVNS. CDR3 nucleotide sequence: TGTGCCAGCAGTGAAGGGGAGAAGGGCTACACCTTC. Encoded protein: CASSEGEKGYTF.

The chain employs TRBV6-5 and TRBJ2-7, with 11 bases fitting TRBD2. J lost 2 bases, V lost 5 bases, and 2 bases had no gene match. Germline CDR1 and CDR2: MNHEY and SVGAGI. The CDR3 sequence is 14 residues long. CDR3 sequence reads: CASSPSGGPYEQYF. CDR3 sequence (DNA): TGTGCCAGCAGTCCTAGCGGGGGGCCCTACGAGCAGTACTTC.

J is TRBJ1-2 and V is TRBV15; the D is unclear. In germline, CDR1 is LNHNV, CDR2 YYDKDF (reference sequence). The V end lost 0 bases, the J end lost 5 bases, and 10 bases lay between the germline ends. The CDR3 runs 14 residues. The CDR3 DNA reads TGTGCCACCAGCAGAGATCAAAGGGAGTATGGCTACACCTTC. It codes for CATSRDQREYGYTF.

This clone is a singleton in its sample. This rearrangement joins TRBV4-1 to TRBJ2-3; tentative D call: TRBD1 (6 bases). The V end lost 1 base, the J end lost 6 bases, and 14 bases lay between the germline ends. CDR3 length: 15 residues. Germline values: CDR1 MGHRA, CDR2 YSYEKL. CDR3 nucleotides: TGCGCCAGCAGCCAAGGGAGGACAGCCCCGGATACGCAGTATTTT. As protein: CASSQGRTAPDTQYF.

CDR3 nucleotides: TGTGCCGCCCGGACAGGGGGCCCTCAGATGGAAGCTTTCTTT. Amino acid sequence: CAARTGGPQMEAFF. J is TRBJ1-1 and V is TRBV6-5; TRBD1 matches 11 bases. The CDR3 is made up of 14 amino acids. With 11 bases clipped from V and 8 bases from J, the junction kept 13 bases outside the gene matches. Germline lookup yields CDR1 MNHEY and CDR2 SVGAGI.

The V gene is TRBV4-2, the J gene TRBJ1-5, with D possibly matching TRBD1 (6 bases). From germline, CDR1 is LGHNA and CDR2 YNFKEQ. The V gene lost 1 base and the J gene lost 0 bases, with 16 bases spanning the gap. The CDR3 has 18 amino acids. CDR3 DNA sequence: TGTGCCAGCAGCCAAGTCCAGGGGACACACTATAGCAATCAGCCCCAGCATTTT. It yields the protein CASSQVQGTHYSNQPQHF.

This chain joins TRBV5-6 and TRBJ2-2, with a weak D call TRBD2 (5 bases). The germline gives CDR1 SGHDT, CDR2 YYEEEE. Trimming shortened V by 3 bases and J by 7 bases, and 10 bases separated the two germline ends. The CDR3 consists of 13 residues. CDR3 residues: CASSWEYGGELFF. The CDR3 bases are TGTGCCAGCAGCTGGGAGTATGGCGGGGAGCTGTTTTTT.

CDR3 residues: CASSSGTGQETQYF. The CDR3 nucleotides read TGCGCCAGCAGCTCCGGTACAGGGCAAGAGACCCAGTACTTC. The chain has TRBV5-1 and TRBJ2-5; possibly TRBD1 for D (6 bases). Trimming removed 3 bases at V and 2 bases at J, with 11 bases between. Germline-derived CDR1 and CDR2 are SGHRS and YFSETQ. CDR3 length equals 14 residues.

The V call is TRBV6-5, the J call TRBJ1-6; 9 bases agree with TRBD1. Germline values: CDR1 MNHEY, CDR2 SVGAGI. The CDR3 spans 14 residues. With V trimmed by 6 bases and J by 9 bases, 6 bases remained unmatched. The CDR3 nucleotides are TGTGCCAGCAGAACCGGGACAGGGACTTCACCCCTCCACTTT. It encodes CASRTGTGTSPLHF.

This sequence joins TRBV3-1 (or the pseudogene TRBV3-2) and TRBJ1-1; D remains unclear. This CDR3 region has 14 residues. V lost 3 bases and J lost 5, with 13 bases in between. Germline V gives CDR1 LGHDT, CDR2 YNNKEL (reference sequence). The CDR3 loop is CASSQTPGKTEAFF. The CDR3 coding sequence is TGTGCCAGCAGCCAGACCCCAGGCAAGACTGAAGCTTTCTTT.

The J gene is TRBJ2-1, the V gene TRBV13, with 10 bases lining up with TRBD2. The CDR3 consists of 18 residues. CDR1 and CDR2 (germline): PRHDT, FYEKMQ (reference sequence). Trimming at V came to 2 bases and at J to 4 bases, leaving 11 bases not matched to a gene. The CDR3 sequence: CASSLPPKSGGAYNEQFF. The CDR3 DNA reads TGTGCCAGCAGCTTACCCCCTAAAAGCGGGGGGGCATACAATGAGCAGTTCTTC.

This chain uses TRBV5-6 with TRBJ2-3; D might be TRBD2 (6 bases). The CDR3 is 13 amino acids. Trimming removed 0 bases at V and 9 bases at J, with 11 bases between. Germline CDR1 is SGHDT and CDR2 is YYEEEE. CDR3 sequence: CASSLGVRGTQYF. DNA of the CDR3: TGTGCCAGCAGCTTGGGGGTCCGGGGGACGCAGTATTTT.

As DNA, the CDR3 is TGCGCCAGCAGCTTTGGGGGAACAGGGACTGAAGCTTTCTTT. It yields the protein CASSFGGTGTEAFF. The chain recombines TRBV5-1 with TRBJ1-1, with a tentative D call TRBD1 (6 bases). Trimming pared 2 bases from V and 5 bases from J, leaving 13 bases between. This CDR3 comprises 14 residues. Per germline, CDR1 SGHRS and CDR2 YFSETQ.

This chain uses TRBV18 with TRBJ1-1; D ambiguous. The CDR3 has 16 amino acids. Germline assignment: CDR1 KGHSH and CDR2 LQKENI. V was pared by 6 bases and J by 0 bases, with 17 bases between. The CDR3 protein is CASSSLKGVVNTEAFF. The CDR3 DNA sequence: TGTGCCAGCTCCTCCTTGAAAGGAGTGGTGAACACTGAAGCTTTCTTT. Variable domain in full (rest from reference TRBV18 and TRBJ1-1): NAGVMQNPRHLVRRRGQEARLRCSPMKGHSHVYWYRQLPEEGLKFMVYLQKENIIDESGMPKERFSAEFPKEGPSILRIQQVVRGDSAAYFCASSSLKGVVNTEAFFGQGTRLTVV.

About this clone itself: The same CDR3 is also encoded by other DNA sequences in this sample. In DNA form, the CDR3 reads TGCAGTGCTAGTCTGAGGGACACCGGGGAGCTGTTTTTT. This encodes CSASLRDTGELFF. This chain links TRBV20-1 with TRBJ2-2, with a possible D match to TRBD2 (5 bases). Germline CDR1 DFQATT, CDR2 SNEGSKA (reference sequence). V lost 3 bases to trimming and J lost 3 bases, with 8 bases between them. This CDR3 spans 13 amino acids.

The chain joins TRBV28 to TRBJ1-2; possibly TRBD1 for D (6 bases). V was trimmed by 7 bases and J by 4 bases, leaving 10 bases between them. The CDR3 sequence is 12 residues long. CDR1 MDHEN and CDR2 SYDVKM come from the germline V gene. For the CDR3, the DNA is TGTGCCAGCACAGGGGTTGTCTATGGCTACACCTTC. This translates into CASTGVVYGYTF.

The CDR3 spells CASSLHEGSYEQYF. CDR3 nucleotides: TGCGCCAGCAGCTTGCATGAGGGATCCTACGAGCAGTACTTC. This rearrangement joins TRBV5-1 to TRBJ2-7, with D perhaps matching TRBD2 (5 bases). Trimming removed 1 base at V and 1 base at J, with 9 bases between. Germline CDR1 SGHRS, CDR2 YFSETQ. The CDR3 sequence is 14 residues long.